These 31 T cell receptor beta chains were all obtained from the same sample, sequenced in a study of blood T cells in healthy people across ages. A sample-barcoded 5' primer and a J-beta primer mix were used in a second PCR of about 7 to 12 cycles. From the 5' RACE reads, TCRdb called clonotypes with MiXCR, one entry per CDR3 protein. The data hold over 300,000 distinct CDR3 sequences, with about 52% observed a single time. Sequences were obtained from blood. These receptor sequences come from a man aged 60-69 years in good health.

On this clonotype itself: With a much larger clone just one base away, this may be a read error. The CDR3 nucleotides are TGTGCCAGCAGCCGTGGTCCTCTGGACGAGCAGTACTTC. Protein sequence: CASSRGPLDEQYF. The chain carries TRBV6-5 and TRBJ2-7; D is ambiguous. The germline V gene has CDR1 MNHEY and CDR2 SVGAGI. The CDR3 runs to 13 residues. V was clipped by 6 bases and J by 5 bases, with 14 bases between them.

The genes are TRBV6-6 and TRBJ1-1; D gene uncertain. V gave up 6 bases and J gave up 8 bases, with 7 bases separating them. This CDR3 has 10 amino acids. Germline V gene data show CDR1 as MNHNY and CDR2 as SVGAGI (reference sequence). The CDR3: CASRGIEAFF. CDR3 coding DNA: TGTGCCAGCAGGGGGATAGAAGCTTTCTTT.

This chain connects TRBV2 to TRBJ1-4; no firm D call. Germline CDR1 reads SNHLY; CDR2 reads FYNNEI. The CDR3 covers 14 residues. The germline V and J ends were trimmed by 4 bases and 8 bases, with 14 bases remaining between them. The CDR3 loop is CASSVGGAKEKLFF. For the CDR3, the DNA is TGTGCCAGCAGTGTGGGTGGTGCCAAGGAAAAACTGTTTTTT.

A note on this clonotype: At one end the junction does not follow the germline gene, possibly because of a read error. CDR3 in amino acids: CAGSGGRLAQGYNEQFF. In nucleotides, the CDR3 is TGTGCCGGCAGCGGTGGGAGATTGGCACAGGGTTACAATGAGCAGTTCTTC. The rearrangement links TRBV5-8 to TRBJ2-1; D might be TRBD1 (6 bases). The CDR3 length is 17 residues. Germline values: CDR1 SGHTS, CDR2 YDEGEE. The full variable domain, its missing parts supplied by reference TRBV5-8 and TRBJ2-1, is EAGVTQSPTHLIKTRGQQATLRCSPISGHTSVYWYQQALGLGLQFLLWYDEGEERNRGNFPPRFSGRQFPNYSSELNVNALELEDSALYLCAGSGGRLAQGYNEQFFGPGTRLTVL.

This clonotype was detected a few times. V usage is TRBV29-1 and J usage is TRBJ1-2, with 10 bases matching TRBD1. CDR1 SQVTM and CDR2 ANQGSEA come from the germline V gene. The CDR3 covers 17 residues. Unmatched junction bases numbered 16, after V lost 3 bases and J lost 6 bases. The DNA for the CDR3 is TGCAGCGTTGAGCGTGGGGACAGGGGCGACCCCAGGCATGGCTACACCTTC. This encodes CSVERGDRGDPRHGYTF. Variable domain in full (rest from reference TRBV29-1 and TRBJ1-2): SAVISQKPSRDICQRGTSLTIQCQVDSQVTMMFWYRQQPGQSLTLIATANQGSEATYESGFVIDKFPISRPNLTFSTLTVSNMSPEDSSIYLCSVERGDRGDPRHGYTFGSGTRLTVV.

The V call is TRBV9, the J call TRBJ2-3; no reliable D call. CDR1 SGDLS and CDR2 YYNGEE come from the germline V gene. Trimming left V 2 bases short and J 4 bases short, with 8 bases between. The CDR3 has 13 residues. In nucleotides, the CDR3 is TGTGCCAGCAGCGTCCCCCAGGCAGATACGCAGTATTTT. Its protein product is CASSVPQADTQYF.

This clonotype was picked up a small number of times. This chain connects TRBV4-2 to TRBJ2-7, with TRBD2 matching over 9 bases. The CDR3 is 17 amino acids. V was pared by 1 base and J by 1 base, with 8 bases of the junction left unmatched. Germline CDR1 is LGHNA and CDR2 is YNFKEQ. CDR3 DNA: TGTGCCAGCAGCCAAGGCGGGGGGGTAACCCCATCCTACGAGCAGTACTTC. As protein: CASSQGGGVTPSYEQYF.

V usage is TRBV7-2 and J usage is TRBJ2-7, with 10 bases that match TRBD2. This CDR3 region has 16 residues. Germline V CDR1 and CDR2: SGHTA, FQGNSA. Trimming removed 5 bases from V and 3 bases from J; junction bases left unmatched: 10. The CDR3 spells CASSPRGSGRSYEQYF. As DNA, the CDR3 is TGTGCCAGCAGCCCCCGAGGTAGCGGGAGGAGCTACGAGCAGTACTTC.

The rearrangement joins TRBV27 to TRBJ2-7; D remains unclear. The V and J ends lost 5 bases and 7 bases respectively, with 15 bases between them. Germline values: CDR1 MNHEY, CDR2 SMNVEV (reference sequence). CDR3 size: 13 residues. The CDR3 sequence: CASSLEVLNEQYF. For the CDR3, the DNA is TGTGCCAGCAGTCTAGAGGTCCTAAATGAGCAGTACTTC.

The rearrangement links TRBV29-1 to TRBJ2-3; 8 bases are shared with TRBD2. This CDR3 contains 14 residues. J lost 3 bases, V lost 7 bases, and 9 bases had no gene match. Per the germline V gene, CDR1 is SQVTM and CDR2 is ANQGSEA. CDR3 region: CSGGLAGGTDTQYF. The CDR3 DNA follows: TGCAGCGGGGGACTGGCGGGGGGAACAGATACGCAGTATTTT.

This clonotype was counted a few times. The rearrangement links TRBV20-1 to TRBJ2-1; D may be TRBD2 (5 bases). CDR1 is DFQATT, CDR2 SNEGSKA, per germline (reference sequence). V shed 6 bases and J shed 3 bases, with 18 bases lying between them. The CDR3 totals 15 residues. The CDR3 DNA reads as TGCAGTGCACCTGGGAAACTAGTCGACTACAATGAGCAGTTCTTC. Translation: CSAPGKLVDYNEQFF.

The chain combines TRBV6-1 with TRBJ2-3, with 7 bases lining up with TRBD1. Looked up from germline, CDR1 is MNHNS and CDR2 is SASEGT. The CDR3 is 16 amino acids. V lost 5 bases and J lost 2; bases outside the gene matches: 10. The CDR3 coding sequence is TGTGCCAGCAGTCTGGAACAGGGGATACCCACAGATACGCAGTATTTT. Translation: CASSLEQGIPTDTQYF.

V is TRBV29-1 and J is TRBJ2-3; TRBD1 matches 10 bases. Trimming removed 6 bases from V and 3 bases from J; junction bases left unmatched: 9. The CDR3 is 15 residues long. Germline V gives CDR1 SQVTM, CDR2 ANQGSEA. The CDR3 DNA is TGCAGCGTCCAGGACAGGGGGATATATACAGATACGCAGTATTTT. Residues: CSVQDRGIYTDTQYF.

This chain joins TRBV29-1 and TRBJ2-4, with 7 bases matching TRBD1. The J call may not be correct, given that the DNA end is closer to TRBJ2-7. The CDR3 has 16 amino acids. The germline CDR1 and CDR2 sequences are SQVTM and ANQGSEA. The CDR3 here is CSVEERWGDRAYEQYF. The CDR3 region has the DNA TGCAGCGTTGAAGAAAGGTGGGGTGACAGGGCGTACGAGCAGTACTTC.

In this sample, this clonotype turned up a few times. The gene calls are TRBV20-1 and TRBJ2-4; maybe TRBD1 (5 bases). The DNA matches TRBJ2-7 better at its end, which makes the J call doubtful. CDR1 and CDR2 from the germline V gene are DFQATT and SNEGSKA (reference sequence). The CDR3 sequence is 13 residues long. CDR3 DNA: TGCAGTGCTACGATACTTCAGGGCGGCGAGCAGTACTTC. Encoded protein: CSATILQGGEQYF.

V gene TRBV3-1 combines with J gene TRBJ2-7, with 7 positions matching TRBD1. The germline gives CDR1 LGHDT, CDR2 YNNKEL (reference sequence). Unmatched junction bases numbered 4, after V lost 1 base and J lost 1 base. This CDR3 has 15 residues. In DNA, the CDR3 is TGTGCCAGCAGCCAAGTCGGGACAGTTTCCTACGAGCAGTACTTC. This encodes CASSQVGTVSYEQYF.

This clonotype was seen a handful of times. The CDR3 is CASSQQVSGANVLTF. In DNA form, the CDR3 reads TGCGCCAGCAGCCAGCAGGTCTCTGGGGCCAACGTCCTGACTTTC. The chain has TRBV5-1 and TRBJ2-6, with unresolved D. V was trimmed by 4 bases and J by 0 bases, leaving 8 bases between them. The CDR3 runs 15 residues. Germline assignment: CDR1 SGHRS and CDR2 YFSETQ.

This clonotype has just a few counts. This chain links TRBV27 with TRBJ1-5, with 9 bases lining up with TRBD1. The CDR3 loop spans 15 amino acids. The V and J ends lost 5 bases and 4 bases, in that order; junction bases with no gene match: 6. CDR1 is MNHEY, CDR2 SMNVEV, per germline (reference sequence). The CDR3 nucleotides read TGTGCCAGCAGTCCGGGACAGGGTTGGAATCAGCCCCAGCATTTT. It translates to CASSPGQGWNQPQHF.

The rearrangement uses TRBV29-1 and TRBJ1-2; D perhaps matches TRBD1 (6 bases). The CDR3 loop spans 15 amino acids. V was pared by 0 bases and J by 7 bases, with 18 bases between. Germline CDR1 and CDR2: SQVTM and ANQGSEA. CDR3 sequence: CSVEDRGTGARGYTF. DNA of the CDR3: TGCAGCGTTGAAGATAGGGGGACGGGCGCTCGTGGCTACACCTTC.

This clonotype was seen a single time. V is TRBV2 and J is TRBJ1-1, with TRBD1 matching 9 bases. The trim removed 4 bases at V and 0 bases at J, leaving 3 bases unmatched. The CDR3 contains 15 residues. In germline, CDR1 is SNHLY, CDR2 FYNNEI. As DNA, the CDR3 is TGTGCCAGCAGTGCCAGACAGGGGGTGAACACTGAAGCTTTCTTT. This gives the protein CASSARQGVNTEAFF.

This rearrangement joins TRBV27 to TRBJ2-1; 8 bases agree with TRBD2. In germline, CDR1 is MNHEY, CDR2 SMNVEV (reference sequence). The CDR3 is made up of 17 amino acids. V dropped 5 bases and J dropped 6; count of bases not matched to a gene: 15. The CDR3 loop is CASSLGPPGLGANEQFF. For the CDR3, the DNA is TGTGCCAGCAGTCTGGGACCGCCGGGACTAGGCGCCAATGAGCAGTTCTTC.

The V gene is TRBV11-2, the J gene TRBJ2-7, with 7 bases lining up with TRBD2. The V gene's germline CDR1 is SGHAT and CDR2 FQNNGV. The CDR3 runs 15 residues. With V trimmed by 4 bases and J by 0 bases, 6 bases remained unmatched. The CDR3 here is CASSYWGGSSYEQYF. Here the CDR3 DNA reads TGTGCCAGCAGCTATTGGGGGGGGAGCTCCTACGAGCAGTACTTC.

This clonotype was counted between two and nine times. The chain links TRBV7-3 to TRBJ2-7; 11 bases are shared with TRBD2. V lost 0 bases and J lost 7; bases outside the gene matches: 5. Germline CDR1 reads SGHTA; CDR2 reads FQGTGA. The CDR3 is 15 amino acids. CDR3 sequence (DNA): TGTGCCAGCAGCTTAACGCCTCTAGCGGGAGGAGAGCAGTACTTC. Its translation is CASSLTPLAGGEQYF. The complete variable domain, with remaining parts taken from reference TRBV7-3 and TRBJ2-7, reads GAGVSQTPSNKVTEKGKYVELRCDPISGHTALYWYRQSLGQGPEFLIYFQGTGAADDSGLPNDRFFAVRPEGSVSTLKIQRTERGDSAVYLCASSLTPLAGGEQYFGPGTRLTVT.

The CDR3 bases are TGTGCCACCAGCAGAGCTGGTAGCGGGGGTGCAGAGACCCAGTACTTC. Protein: CATSRAGSGGAETQYF. This chain links TRBV15 with TRBJ2-5; 9 nucleotides match TRBD2. Losses at the gene ends were 1 base for V and 4 bases for J; bases not matched to a gene: 7. CDR3 length: 16 residues. Germline CDR1 and CDR2: LNHNV and YYDKDF (reference sequence).

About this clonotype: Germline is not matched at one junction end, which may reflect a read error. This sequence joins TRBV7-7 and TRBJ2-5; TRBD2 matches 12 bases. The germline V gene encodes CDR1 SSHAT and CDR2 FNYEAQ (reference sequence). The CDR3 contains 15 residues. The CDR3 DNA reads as TGTGCTAGCAGTGCTAGCGGGAGGGCCCGTGGGACCCAGTACTTC. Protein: CASSASGRARGTQYF. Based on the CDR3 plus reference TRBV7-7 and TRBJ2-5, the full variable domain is GAGVSQSPRYKVTKRGQDVTLRCDPISSHATLYWYQQALGQGPEFLTYFNYEAQPDKSGLPSDRFSAERPEGSISTLTIQRTEQRDSAMYRCASSASGRARGTQYFGPGTRLLVL.

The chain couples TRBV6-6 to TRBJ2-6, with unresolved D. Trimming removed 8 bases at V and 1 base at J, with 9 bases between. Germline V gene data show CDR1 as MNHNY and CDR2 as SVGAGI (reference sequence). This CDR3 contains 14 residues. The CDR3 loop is CASYWASGANVLTF. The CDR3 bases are TGTGCCAGCTACTGGGCATCTGGGGCCAACGTCCTGACTTTC.

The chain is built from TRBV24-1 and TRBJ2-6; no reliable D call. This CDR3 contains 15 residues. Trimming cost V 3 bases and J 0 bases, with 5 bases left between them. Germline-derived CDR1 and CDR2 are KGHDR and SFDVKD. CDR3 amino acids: CATSDASSGANVLTF. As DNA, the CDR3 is TGTGCCACCAGTGATGCGAGCTCTGGGGCCAACGTCCTGACTTTC.

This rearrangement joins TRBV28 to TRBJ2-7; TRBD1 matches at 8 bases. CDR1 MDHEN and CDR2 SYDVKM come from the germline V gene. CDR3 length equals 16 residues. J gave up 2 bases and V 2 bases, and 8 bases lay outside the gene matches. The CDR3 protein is CASSLARTGYAYEQYF. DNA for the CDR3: TGTGCCAGCAGTTTAGCTCGGACAGGGTACGCCTACGAGCAGTACTTC.

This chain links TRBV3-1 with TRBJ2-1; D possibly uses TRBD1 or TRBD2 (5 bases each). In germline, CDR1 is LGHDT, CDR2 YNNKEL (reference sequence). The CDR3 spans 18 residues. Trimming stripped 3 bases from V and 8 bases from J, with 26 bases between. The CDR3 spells CASSQLGSPVRGRDEQFF. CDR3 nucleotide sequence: TGTGCCAGCAGCCAGTTAGGGTCCCCCGTACGGGGCCGGGATGAGCAGTTCTTC.

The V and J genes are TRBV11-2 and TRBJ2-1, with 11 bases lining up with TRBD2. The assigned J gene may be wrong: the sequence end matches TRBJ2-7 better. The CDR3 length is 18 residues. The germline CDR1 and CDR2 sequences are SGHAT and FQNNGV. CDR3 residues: CASSLDRIAGGPNNEQYF. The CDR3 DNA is TGTGCCAGCAGCTTAGATCGCATAGCGGGAGGGCCCAACAATGAGCAGTACTTC.

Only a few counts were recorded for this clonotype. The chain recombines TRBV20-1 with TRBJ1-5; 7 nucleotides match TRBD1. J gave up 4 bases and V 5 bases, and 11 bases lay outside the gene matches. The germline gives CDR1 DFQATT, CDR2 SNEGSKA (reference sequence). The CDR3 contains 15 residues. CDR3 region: CSASRGQLQNQPQHF. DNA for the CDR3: TGCAGTGCTTCAAGGGGACAGCTCCAAAATCAGCCCCAGCATTTT.